The TCR beta chain under discussion was sequenced for a study of beta chain features in type 1 diabetes. General observations from the study: Any role of HLA type in TCRB rearrangement remained unresolved here. Equally in patients and controls, PCR might preferentially amplify shorter templates. In the patient group, naive, central memory and Treg TCRB repertoires seemed more alike than in the healthy donor group.

This clone was detected only a few times. The antigen remains undetermined. Isolated RNA was reverse transcribed in full, so expressed TCRB transcripts were sequenced. Generated by immunoSEQ multiplex PCR, the TCRdb table keeps only in-frame clones and is missing some. The repertoire holds 500,000 to 700,000 clones, with roughly 16% as singletons. Trimming left V 1 base short and J 4 bases short, with 16 bases between. The CDR3 totals 16 residues. The V gene's germline CDR1 is SGHTA and CDR2 FQGNSA. The TCR comes from a man aged 18 to 30 in good health. The chain has TRBV7-2 and TRBJ1-2; D remains unclear. Material: naive CD4+ T cells from blood. This CDR3 is CASSLGLRQTFYGYTF. In DNA form, the CDR3 reads TGTGCCAGCAGCTTAGGGCTTCGGCAGACTTTCTATGGCTACACCTTC.